This T cell receptor beta chain was sequenced in a study of CD4 T cells in relation to SARS-CoV-2 and coronaviruses (dated by TCRdb to the early 2020s). Study-level background: Patient-derived lymphoblastoid cell lines were used to map the HLA restriction of shared crossreactive spike epitopes. The study assessed, at the TCR clonotype level, memory CD4+ T cell crossreactivity between SARS-CoV-2 and common cold coronavirus spike proteins. The Adaptive Biotechnologies TCR-sequencing kit was used for samples from a few pre-COVID donors and for the naive versus memory experiments, whereas the other data were Illumina-based. For other donors in the study, expansion assays were sequenced with a different, Illumina-based TCR-beta assay. What the work shows at the level of the full study, not this receptor alone: Since the crossreactivity analysis centred on spike protein, crossreactivity against other viral proteins was not assessed. Small numbers of patients and of tested TCRs limited the study. Crossreactive clones showed significantly weaker SARS-CoV-2-driven expansion than monoreactive clones, consistent with antigenic imprinting. Pre-pandemic and post-infection samples were not both contributed by any donor, so tracing of the source of pre-existing responses was limited. Naive versus memory sequencing indicated the assay detects memory recall responses rather than primary responses primed during culture. In approximately 65% of donors, memory CD4+ clonotypes turned up that crossrecognized SARS-CoV-2 and at least one common cold coronavirus spike.

From a lookup of the germline V gene (reference sequence), CDR1 and CDR2 are MNHNY and SVGAGI. V is clipped by 7 bases and J by 6 bases, and the sequence between their germline boundaries is 9 bases long. Reading from cysteine to phenylalanine, the CDR3 counts 12 amino acids. Only the CDR3 DNA stays, 36 bases, in frame from base 1. About this clone: No antigen is known for it. No quality values exist for individual bases; no much larger clone is one base distant.

CD4+ T cells from unexposed donors were collected before the COVID-19 pandemic (2011-2018). Naive and memory CD4+ T cells were separated from cryopreserved PBMCs by CD4 enrichment followed by EasySep naive CD4+ T cell enrichment. The leukapheresis product for the unexposed donors was obtained through commercial purchase. Ficoll-Paque PLUS gradient centrifugation was used to isolate PBMCs from either whole blood or leukapheresis product. PBMCs were either used fresh in the expansion assay or cryopreserved at -140 degrees C. The QIAamp Micro DNA Kit was used to extract genomic DNA from the CD4+ T cells. Deep-resolution immunoSEQ TCR-beta sequencing was performed on DNA from uncultured naive and memory CD4+ T cells. The paper's processing steps were these. During preprocessing, nonproductive sequences were removed, as were CDR3s that did not start with C, did not end with F or W, or were shorter than 7 amino acids. Cultured and uncultured naive and memory CD4+ repertoires were searched for CDR3s previously identified as spike- and CEF-reactive. CDR3 homology was measured as pairwise Levenshtein distance, computed with the stringdist R package after trimming three terminal residues from each end. Sourced from immuneACCESS, this table was stored by TCRdb with only in-frame sequences that have V and J called. A share of the clones is absent; for the studies checked, an unresolved V gene accounts for under half, and the remainder has no known explanation. The V and J calls and the clone size are those of that table, but D and trimming were determined from the DNA. Present in this sample are 60,000 to 85,000 clones, more than 85% of which were seen just once. The ten largest account for 0.2% to 0.25% of the sample.

The source material was naive CD4+ T cells from PBMCs. Read against the paper, the sample's cell subset or site label means: naive CD4+ T cells isolated by negative enrichment. The sequence came from a human donor in good health. Recombination linked TRBV6-6 to TRBJ2-2; the D region possibly corresponds to TRBD1 (5 bases align). The encoded CDR3 is CASTSGSGELFF. The DNA reads as follows: TGTGCCAGCACATCAGGGTCCGGGGAGCTGTTTTTT.